The rows below give T cell receptor beta chains drawn from one sample of a study of blood T cells in healthy people across ages. TCRdb reprocessed the 5' RACE reads via MiXCR and lists one record per CDR3 protein. Of around 780,000 distinct CDR3 sequences listed, approximately 53% were seen once; the top ten hold 20% to 30%. Sequencing used blood. The receptors derive from a man aged 35 to 55 in good health. The CDR3 runs from the conserved cysteine through the conserved F or W. D genes are given only for firm matches. Rows give clone size only sometimes, using once, few, many, or a class for an expanded clone.

NA	TRBJ1-2	TRBV9	NA	CASSEGATQGLGHGYTF	TGTGCCAGCAGCGAGGGTGCGACTCAGGGTCTGGGTCATGGCTACACCTTC
NA	TRBJ2-5	TRBV6-2/TRBV6-3	NA	CASRPRGPKTQYF	TGTGCCAGCAGGCCTCGCGGACCGAAGACCCAGTACTTC
NA	TRBJ2-7	TRBV6-1	NA	CASMRGRYEQYF	TGTGCCAGCATGCGGGGAAGGTACGAGCAGTACTTC
few	TRBJ2-4	TRBV6-6	NA	CASSYGGVKNIQYF	TGTGCCAGCAGTTACGGCGGGGTCAAAAACATTCAGTACTTC
NA	TRBJ1-2	TRBV7-2	NA	CASSLHQGRGGYTF	TGTGCCAGCAGCTTACATCAGGGAAGGGGGGGCTACACCTTC
few	TRBJ2-6	TRBV20-1	NA	CSAREGPGANVLTF	TGCAGTGCTAGAGAAGGGCCTGGGGCCAACGTCCTGACTTTC
NA	TRBJ1-1	TRBV15	NA	CATSRLTTRGGTEAFF	TGTGCCACCAGCAGACTTACTACGAGGGGGGGCACTGAAGCTTTCTTT
NA	TRBJ2-6	TRBV6-2/TRBV6-3	NA	CASSLIRAGANVLTF	TGTGCCAGCAGTCTTATCAGGGCTGGGGCCAACGTCCTGACTTTC
once	TRBJ2-3	TRBV27	NA	CASSPIPGADTQYF	TGTGCCAGCAGTCCCATCCCGGGGGCAGATACGCAGTATTTT
NA	TRBJ2-7	TRBV27	TRBD2	CASSETLAGGLYEQYF	TGTGCCAGCAGTGAAACTTTAGCGGGCGGGCTTTACGAGCAGTACTTC
NA	TRBJ2-3	TRBV20-1	NA	CSVDINKRTDTQYF	TGCAGTGTCGACATAAACAAACGTACAGATACGCAGTATTTT
NA	TRBJ2-5	TRBV7-9	TRBD2	CASSTAGGETQYF	TGTGCCAGCAGCACGGCGGGGGGAGAGACCCAGTACTTC
NA	TRBJ1-6	TRBV28	NA	CASSLLPDSNSPLHF	TGTGCCAGCAGTTTATTACCGGACAGTAATTCACCCCTCCACTTT
NA	TRBJ1-6	TRBV4-3	NA	CASSQVYGLQVNNSPLHF	TGCGCCAGCAGCCAAGTTTATGGTTTACAAGTAAATAATTCACCCCTCCACTTT
few	TRBJ2-7	TRBV12-3/TRBV12-4	TRBD2	CASRAGTSGILEQYF	TGTGCCAGCAGGGCCGGGACTAGCGGGATTTTAGAGCAGTACTTC
few	TRBJ2-5	TRBV7-3	NA	CASSPNAGETQYF	TGTGCCAGCAGCCCCAACGCGGGCGAGACCCAGTACTTC
NA	TRBJ2-1	TRBV4-1	NA	CASSPGTAEQFF	TGCGCCAGCAGCCCAGGTACGGCTGAGCAGTTCTTC
NA	TRBJ2-5	TRBV20-1	NA	CSATRRAEQETQYF	TGCAGTGCTACCCGACGAGCGGAACAAGAGACCCAGTACTTC
NA	TRBJ2-7	TRBV27	TRBD2	CASSPGTSGVVEQYF	TGTGCCAGCAGTCCCGGGACTAGCGGGGTAGTCGAGCAGTACTTC
NA	TRBJ2-7	TRBV7-9	TRBD1	CASTGDRSYEQYF	TGTGCCAGCACCGGGGACAGATCCTACGAGCAGTACTTC
NA	TRBJ1-6	TRBV12-3/TRBV12-4	NA	CASSLLQPNSPLHF	TGTGCCAGCAGTTTACTACAGCCAAATTCACCCCTCCACTTT
NA	TRBJ2-1	TRBV5-1	NA	CASSLVLSGVGYNEQFF	TGCGCCAGCAGCTTGGTTCTTTCGGGAGTGGGATACAATGAGCAGTTCTTC
many	TRBJ2-7	TRBV28	NA	CASTLPEQADYEQYF	TGTGCCAGCACCCTCCCGGAGCAGGCCGACTACGAGCAGTACTTC
NA	TRBJ1-2	TRBV9	NA	CTSSVDSGNYGYTF	TGTACCAGCAGCGTGGACTCGGGAAACTATGGCTACACCTTC
NA	TRBJ2-1	TRBV20-1	TRBD2	CSASGGTSGAPYNEQFF	TGCAGTGCTAGCGGTGGGACTAGCGGGGCGCCCTACAATGAGCAGTTCTTC
NA	TRBJ2-3	TRBV2	TRBD1	CASSNYRGVTDTQYF	TGTGCCAGCAGTAACTACAGGGGGGTCACAGATACGCAGTATTTT
NA	TRBJ2-5	TRBV6-5	TRBD2	CANSQSGDTYNEQYF	TGTGCCAACAGCCAAAGCGGGGATACCTACAATGAGCAGTACTTC
NA	TRBJ2-5	TRBV7-2	TRBD2	CASSLGLAGGDREETQYF	TGTGCCAGCAGCCTGGGACTAGCGGGGGGGGATAGAGAAGAGACCCAGTACTTC
NA	TRBJ2-7	TRBV28	NA	CASSPDWTEASYEQYF	TGTGCCAGCAGCCCTGACTGGACGGAAGCCTCCTACGAGCAGTACTTC
once	TRBJ1-4	TRBV20-1	NA	CSANEMVGEKLFF	TGCAGTGCCAACGAAATGGTAGGGGAAAAACTGTTTTTT
once	TRBJ2-2	TRBV28	NA	CASSQAGQNGGELFF	TGTGCCAGCAGTCAGGCGGGACAAAATGGCGGGGAGCTGTTTTTT
few	TRBJ2-5	TRBV6-5	NA	CASGGALGETQYF	TGTGCCAGTGGAGGGGCCCTGGGGGAGACCCAGTACTTC
NA	TRBJ2-7	TRBV5-5	NA	CASRSPVGPVWEQYF	TGTGCCAGCAGATCACCCGTAGGGCCAGTGTGGGAGCAGTACTTC
NA	TRBJ1-4	TRBV6-1	TRBD1	CASTSWAAGGNWNEKLFF	TGTGCCAGCACCTCTTGGGCGGCAGGGGGAAATTGGAATGAAAAACTGTTTTTT
NA	TRBJ2-3	TRBV7-9	TRBD2	CASRRGGTDTQYF	TGTGCCAGCAGACGGGGGGGCACAGATACGCAGTATTTT
NA	TRBJ2-5	TRBV7-3	NA	CASSLEVAANEQYF	TGTGCCAGCAGCTTAGAGGTCGCGGCCAATGAGCAGTACTTC
NA	TRBJ1-6	TRBV2	NA	CAGTGGLGSPLHF	TGTGCCGGAACTGGTGGTCTAGGTTCACCCCTCCACTTT
NA	TRBJ2-7	TRBV6-6	NA	CASSTGQYPNNEQYF	TGTGCCAGCAGTACCGGTCAGTACCCCAACAATGAGCAGTACTTC
NA	TRBJ2-1	TRBV10-3	NA	CAIGRSGQGSTEQFF	TGTGCCATCGGCCGTTCGGGTCAGGGCAGCACTGAGCAGTTCTTC
NA	TRBJ2-1	TRBV11-1	TRBD2	CASSLAKPGTSGRAPYNEQFF	TGTGCCAGCAGCTTAGCGAAACCGGGGACTAGCGGGAGGGCCCCCTACAATGAGCAGTTCTTC
NA	TRBJ2-7	TRBV19	TRBD1	CASTGFQGAIYEQYF	TGCGCCAGTACTGGGTTCCAGGGGGCTATCTACGAGCAGTACTTC
NA	TRBJ1-2	TRBV20-1	TRBD1	CSAPGTGDYGYTF	TGCAGTGCTCCCGGGACAGGAGACTATGGCTACACCTTC
NA	TRBJ2-5	TRBV28	TRBD2	CASSSSIGGRGETQYF	TGTGCCAGCAGTTCCTCAATCGGGGGGAGGGGAGAGACCCAGTACTTC
NA	TRBJ1-5	TRBV28	NA	CASSLIEGPQHF	TGTGCCAGCAGTTTAATCGAAGGACCCCAGCATTTT
NA	TRBJ2-3	TRBV6-6	NA	CASSYWRSTDTQYF	TGTGCCAGCAGTTACTGGCGGAGCACAGATACGCAGTATTTT
NA	TRBJ1-1	TRBV11-2	NA	CASSLSSRGAFF	TGTGCCAGCAGCTTATCTTCTCGGGGAGCTTTCTTT
few	TRBJ2-3	TRBV9	NA	CASSDGAVGTDTQYF	TGTGCCAGCAGCGACGGAGCCGTGGGGACAGATACGCAGTATTTT
NA	TRBJ2-4	TRBV20-1	NA	CSVSRNIQYF	TGCAGTGTTTCGCGAAACATTCAGTACTTC
NA	TRBJ2-1	TRBV3-1	NA	CASSQERSSASYNEQFF	TGTGCCAGCAGCCAAGAGAGGTCGTCAGCCTCTTACAATGAGCAGTTCTTC
NA	TRBJ2-1	TRBV2	NA	CASGLGYEQFF	TGTGCCAGCGGTCTAGGGTATGAGCAGTTCTTC
few	TRBJ1-5	TRBV3-1	NA	CASSQDGQIQPQHF	TGTGCCAGCAGCCAAGACGGGCAGATTCAGCCCCAGCATTTT
few	TRBJ2-5	TRBV6-5	NA	CASLSRSGGETQYF	TGTGCCAGCCTTTCGAGGTCCGGGGGAGAGACCCAGTACTTC
NA	TRBJ1-6	TRBV12-3/TRBV12-4	NA	CASSFGTGYNSPLHF	TGTGCCAGCAGTTTCGGCACAGGGTATAATTCACCCCTCCACTTT